Listed here are 8 T cell receptor beta chains from one sample, sequenced in a study of blood T cell repertoires in COVID-19. The method was immunoSEQ multiplex PCR; TCRdb's version includes in-frame clones alone and lacks a portion of them. The table includes 150,000 or so clones, roughly 90% detected once. Specimen: PBMCs or T cells enriched from blood (not recorded which). These receptors were obtained from a woman in her thirties or forties who had been exposed to COVID-19.

The chain joins TRBV6-6 to TRBJ1-5; 7 bases match TRBD1. Germline V gene sequence: CDR1 MNHNY, CDR2 SVGAGI (reference sequence). CDR3 length: 15 amino acids. Trimming removed 7 bases from V and 7 bases from J; junction bases left unmatched: 13. CDR3 amino acids: CASTDGKGARQPQHF. DNA of the CDR3: TGTGCCAGCACCGACGGAAAGGGGGCAAGACAGCCCCAGCATTTT.

J is TRBJ2-3 and V is TRBV13, with D tentatively TRBD2 (6 bases). The CDR3 has 15 amino acids. Trimming took 5 bases from V and 4 from J, leaving 16 bases between them. Germline-derived CDR1 and CDR2 are PRHDT and FYEKMQ (reference sequence). The CDR3 nucleotides read TGTGCCAGCAGCAACCGGGCTCGGGGGTCAGATACGCAGTATTTT. Translated: CASSNRARGSDTQYF. Looking up the rest from reference TRBV13 and TRBJ2-3 gives the full variable domain: AAGVIQSPRHLIKEKRETATLKCYPIPRHDTVYWYQQGPGQDPQFLISFYEKMQSDKGSIPDRFSAQQFSDYHSELNMSSLELGDSALYFCASSNRARGSDTQYFGPGTRLTVL.

CDR3 sequence (DNA): TGTGCCACCAGGGGTGAGCAGGGCACAGATACGCAGTATTTT. It specifies CATRGEQGTDTQYF. The chain is built from TRBV15 and TRBJ2-3; D is unresolved. This CDR3 contains 14 residues. Germline CDR1 is LNHNV and CDR2 is YYDKDF (reference sequence). Trimming left V 6 bases short and J 1 base short, with 11 bases between.

The chain has TRBV7-2 and TRBJ1-1, with a possible D match to TRBD1 (6 bases). Between the trimmed V and J ends, which lost 3 bases and 5 bases, there was a span of 25 bases. CDR1 is SGHTA and CDR2 is FQGNSA in the germline V gene. The CDR3 is 18 residues long. The CDR3 coding sequence is TGTGCCAGCAGCTTGGGCTACCGCACAGGGACGGTCGGGACTGAAGCTTTCTTT. This sequence encodes CASSLGYRTGTVGTEAFF.

This clone occurred once. This chain connects TRBV18 to TRBJ1-6; possible D gene TRBD1, 5 bases. Between the trimmed V and J ends, which lost 1 base and 8 bases, there was a span of 12 bases. Germline values: CDR1 KGHSH, CDR2 LQKENI. CDR3 length: 15 amino acids. The CDR3 DNA follows: TGTGCCAGCTCACCACGGGGCCTCCGAGATTCACCCCTCCACTTT. It encodes CASSPRGLRDSPLHF.

The rearrangement joins TRBV4-1 to TRBJ1-1; D is unresolved. Trimming stripped 4 bases from V and 1 base from J, with 13 bases between. The CDR3 is 15 residues long. Germline V gene data show CDR1 as MGHRA and CDR2 as YSYEKL. CDR3 region: CASSRLPGENTEAFF. CDR3 DNA sequence: TGCGCCAGCAGCCGACTACCCGGAGAGAACACTGAAGCTTTCTTT.

The V call is TRBV4-2, the J call TRBJ1-1; TRBD1 agrees at 7 bases. J was trimmed by 0 bases and V by 5 bases; bases with no gene match: 12. The germline V gene encodes CDR1 LGHNA and CDR2 YNFKEQ. The CDR3 has 17 amino acids. The CDR3 nucleotides read TGTGCCAGCAGCTATCTGTGGGGACAGAGCATGAACACTGAAGCTTTCTTT. Its protein product is CASSYLWGQSMNTEAFF.

The chain links TRBV2 to TRBJ2-2, with D possibly matching TRBD2 (6 bases). Trimming pared 8 bases from V and 4 bases from J, leaving 11 bases between. This CDR3 spans 13 amino acids. The germline V gene encodes CDR1 SNHLY and CDR2 FYNNEI. CDR3 coding DNA: TGTGCCAGCGGCTCTAGCGCCACCGGGGAGCTGTTTTTT. This translates into CASGSSATGELFF.